There are a few counts of the clone carrying this TCR beta chain. What it recognizes is unknown. Constant-segment-primed 5'RACE gave TCR alpha and TCR beta cDNA libraries with sample barcodes and UMIs. Via MiXCR, TCRdb re-called the 5' RACE reads, giving one row per CDR3 protein. The repertoire includes roughly 580,000 distinct CDR3 sequences, roughly 18% of them detected once, and approximately 12% sits in the top ten. The sample is drawn from a study of T-cell memory formation after mild COVID-19. V was clipped by 6 bases and J by 2 bases, with 14 bases between them. The CDR3 is made up of 14 amino acids. Study outcomes and limitations: There was a balanced CD4/CD8 profile in clones contracting day 15 to 85, and later expanders leaned CD4+. The main location of contracting CD4+ clones was CM and EM, and that of contracting CD8+ clones was EMRA.

This clonotype was sampled from an adult woman who had mild COVID-19 (a few samples of this study predate the infection). Cell type and time point are not known. Sequencing used PBMCs or a T cell subset sorted from them (not recorded which). The chain recombines TRBV12-3 or TRBV12-4 with TRBJ2-7; tentatively, D is TRBD2 (5 bases). CDR3 sequence (DNA): TGTGCCAGCAGCTTCGGGGAATCAACCTACGAGCAGTACTTC. Protein product: CASSFGESTYEQYF.